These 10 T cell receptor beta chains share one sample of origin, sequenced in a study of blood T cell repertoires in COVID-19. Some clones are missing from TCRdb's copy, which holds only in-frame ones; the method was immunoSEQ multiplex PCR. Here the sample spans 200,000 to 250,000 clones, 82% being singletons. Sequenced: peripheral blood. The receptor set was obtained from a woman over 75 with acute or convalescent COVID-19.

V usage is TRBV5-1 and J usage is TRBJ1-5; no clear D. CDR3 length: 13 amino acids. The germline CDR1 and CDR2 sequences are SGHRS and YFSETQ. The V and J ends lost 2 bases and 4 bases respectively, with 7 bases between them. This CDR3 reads CASSLRGNQPQHF. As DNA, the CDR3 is TGCGCCAGCAGCTTACGGGGTAATCAGCCCCAGCATTTT.

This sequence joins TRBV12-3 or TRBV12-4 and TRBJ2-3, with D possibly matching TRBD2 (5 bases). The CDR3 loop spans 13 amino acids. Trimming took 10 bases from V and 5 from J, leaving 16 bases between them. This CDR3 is CATARGSGDTQYF. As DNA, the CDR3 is TGTGCCACCGCCCGAGGGTCTGGAGATACGCAGTATTTT.

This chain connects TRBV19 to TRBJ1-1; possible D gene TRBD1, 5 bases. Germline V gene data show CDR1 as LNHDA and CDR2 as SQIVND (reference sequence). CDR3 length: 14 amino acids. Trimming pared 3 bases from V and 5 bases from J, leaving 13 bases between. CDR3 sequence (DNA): TGTGCCAGTAGTATGCGGCAGGGTAAAACTGAAGCTTTCTTT. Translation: CASSMRQGKTEAFF.

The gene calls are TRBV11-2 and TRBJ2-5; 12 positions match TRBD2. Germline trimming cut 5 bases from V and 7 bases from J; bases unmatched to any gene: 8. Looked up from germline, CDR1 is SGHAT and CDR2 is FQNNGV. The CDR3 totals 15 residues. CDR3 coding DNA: TGTGCCAGCAGCCAAACTAGCGGGGGGTTCGGGACCCAGTACTTC. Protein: CASSQTSGGFGTQYF.

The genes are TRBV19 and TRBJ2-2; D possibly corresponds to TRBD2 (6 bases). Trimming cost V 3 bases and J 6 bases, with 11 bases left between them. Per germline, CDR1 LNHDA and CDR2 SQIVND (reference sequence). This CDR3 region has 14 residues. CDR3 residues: CASSIGGRAGELFF. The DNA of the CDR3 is TGTGCCAGTAGTATCGGGGGACGGGCCGGGGAGCTGTTTTTT.

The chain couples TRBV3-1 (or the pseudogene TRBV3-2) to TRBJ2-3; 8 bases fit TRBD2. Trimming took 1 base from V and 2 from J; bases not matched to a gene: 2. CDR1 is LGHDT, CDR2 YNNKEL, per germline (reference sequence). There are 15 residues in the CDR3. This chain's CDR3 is CASSQVGGDTDTQYF. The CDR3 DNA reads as TGTGCCAGCAGCCAAGTCGGGGGGGACACAGATACGCAGTATTTT.

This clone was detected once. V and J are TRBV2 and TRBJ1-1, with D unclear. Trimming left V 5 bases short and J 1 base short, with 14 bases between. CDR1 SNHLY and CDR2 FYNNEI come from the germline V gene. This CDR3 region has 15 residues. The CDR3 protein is CASSLLLPKNTEAFF. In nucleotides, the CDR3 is TGTGCCAGCAGTTTACTACTGCCAAAGAACACTGAAGCTTTCTTT.

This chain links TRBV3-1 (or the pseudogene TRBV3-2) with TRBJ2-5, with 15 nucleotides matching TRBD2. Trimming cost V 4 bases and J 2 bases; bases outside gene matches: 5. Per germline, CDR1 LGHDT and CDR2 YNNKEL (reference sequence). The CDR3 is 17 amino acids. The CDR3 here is CASSPPGLAGGQETQYF. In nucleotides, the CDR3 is TGTGCCAGCAGCCCCCCGGGACTAGCGGGGGGTCAAGAGACCCAGTACTTC.

CDR3 residues: CASSSTGDSNQPQHF. The CDR3 coding sequence is TGTGCCAGCAGCTCCACAGGGGATAGCAATCAGCCCCAGCATTTT. The chain has TRBV7-9 and TRBJ1-5; 7 bases are shared with TRBD1. The CDR3 is 15 residues long. CDR1 and CDR2 from the germline V gene are SEHNR and FQNEAQ (reference sequence). The V and J ends lost 4 bases and 0 bases, in that order; junction bases with no gene match: 3.

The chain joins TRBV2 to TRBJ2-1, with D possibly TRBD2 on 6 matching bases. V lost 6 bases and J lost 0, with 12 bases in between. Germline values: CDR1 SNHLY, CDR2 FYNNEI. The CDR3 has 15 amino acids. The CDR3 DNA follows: TGTGCCAGCAGAACCGGGACTTTCTCCTACAATGAGCAGTTCTTC. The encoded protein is CASRTGTFSYNEQFF.